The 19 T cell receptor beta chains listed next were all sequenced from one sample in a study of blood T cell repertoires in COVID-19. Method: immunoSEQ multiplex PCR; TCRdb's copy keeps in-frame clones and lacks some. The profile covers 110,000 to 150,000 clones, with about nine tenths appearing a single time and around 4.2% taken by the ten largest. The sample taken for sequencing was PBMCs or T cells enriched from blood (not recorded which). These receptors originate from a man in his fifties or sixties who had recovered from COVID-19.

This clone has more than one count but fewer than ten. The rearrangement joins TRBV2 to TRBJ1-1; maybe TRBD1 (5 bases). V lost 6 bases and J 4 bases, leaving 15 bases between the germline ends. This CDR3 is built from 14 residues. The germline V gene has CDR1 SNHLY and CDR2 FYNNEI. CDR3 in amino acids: CASSITAGFTEAFF. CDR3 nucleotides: TGTGCCAGCAGCATCACGGCAGGGTTCACTGAAGCTTTCTTT.

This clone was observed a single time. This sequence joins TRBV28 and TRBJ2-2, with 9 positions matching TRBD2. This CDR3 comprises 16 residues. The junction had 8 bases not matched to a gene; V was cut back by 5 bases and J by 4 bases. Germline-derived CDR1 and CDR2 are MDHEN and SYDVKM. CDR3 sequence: CASSTRLAGSTGELFF. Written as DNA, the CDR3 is TGTGCCAGCAGTACCCGCCTAGCGGGGTCCACCGGGGAGCTGTTTTTT.

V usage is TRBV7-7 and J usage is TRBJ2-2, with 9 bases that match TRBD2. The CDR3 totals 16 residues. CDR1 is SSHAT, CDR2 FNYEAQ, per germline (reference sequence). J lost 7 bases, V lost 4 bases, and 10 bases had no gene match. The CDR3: CASSSRGGRAVGELFF. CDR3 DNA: TGTGCCAGCAGCTCACGGGGCGGGAGGGCCGTCGGGGAGCTGTTTTTT.

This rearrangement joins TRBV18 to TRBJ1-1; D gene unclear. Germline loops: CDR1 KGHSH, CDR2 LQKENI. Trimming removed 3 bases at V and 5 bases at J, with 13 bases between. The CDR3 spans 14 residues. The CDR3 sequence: CASSPVSGRTEAFF. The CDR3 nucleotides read TGTGCCAGCTCACCCGTGTCCGGGAGGACTGAAGCTTTCTTT.

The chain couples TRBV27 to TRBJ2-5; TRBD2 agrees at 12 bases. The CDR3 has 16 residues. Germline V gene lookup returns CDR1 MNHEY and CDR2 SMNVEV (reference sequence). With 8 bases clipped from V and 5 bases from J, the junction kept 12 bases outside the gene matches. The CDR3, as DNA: TGTGCCAGCTCCCTAGCGGGAGGGCCGGGAGAGGAGACCCAGTACTTC. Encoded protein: CASSLAGGPGEETQYF.

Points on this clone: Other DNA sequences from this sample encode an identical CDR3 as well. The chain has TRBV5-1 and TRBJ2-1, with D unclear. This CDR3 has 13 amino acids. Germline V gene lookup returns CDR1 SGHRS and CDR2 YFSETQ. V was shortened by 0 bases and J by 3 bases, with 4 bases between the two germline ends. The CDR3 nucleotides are TGCGCCAGCAGCTTGGACAGCTACAATGAGCAGTTCTTC. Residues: CASSLDSYNEQFF.

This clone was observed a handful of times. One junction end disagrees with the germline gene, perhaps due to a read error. This CDR3 is CASRQGVFMNTEAFF. The CDR3 region has the DNA TGTGCCAGCAGACAAGGAGTTTTCATGAACACTGAAGCTTTCTTT. The chain links TRBV4-2 to TRBJ1-1, with unresolved D. Germline CDR1 is LGHNA and CDR2 is YNFKEQ. The CDR3 runs 15 residues.

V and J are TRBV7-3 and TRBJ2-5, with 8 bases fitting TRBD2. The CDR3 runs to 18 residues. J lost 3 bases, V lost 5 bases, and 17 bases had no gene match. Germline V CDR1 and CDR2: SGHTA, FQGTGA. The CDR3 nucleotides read TGTGCCAGCAGCCAACACGAACTAGCGGAGAGCTCAAAAGAGACCCAGTACTTC. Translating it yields CASSQHELAESSKETQYF.

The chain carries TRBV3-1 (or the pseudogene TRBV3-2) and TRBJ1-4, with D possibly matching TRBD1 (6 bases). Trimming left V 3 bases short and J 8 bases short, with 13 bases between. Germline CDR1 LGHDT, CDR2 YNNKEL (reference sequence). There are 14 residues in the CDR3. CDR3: CASSHRGVGEKLFF. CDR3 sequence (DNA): TGTGCCAGCAGCCACAGGGGAGTCGGCGAAAAACTGTTTTTT.

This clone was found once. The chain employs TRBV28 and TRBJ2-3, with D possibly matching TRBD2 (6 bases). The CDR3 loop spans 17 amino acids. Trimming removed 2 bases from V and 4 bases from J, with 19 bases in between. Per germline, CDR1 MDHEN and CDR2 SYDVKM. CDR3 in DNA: TGTGCCAGCAGTTTACCCGGGACCCACGGCGGGGCAGATACGCAGTATTTT. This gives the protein CASSLPGTHGGADTQYF. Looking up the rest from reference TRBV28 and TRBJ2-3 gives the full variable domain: DVKVTQSSRYLVKRTGEKVFLECVQDMDHENMFWYRQDPGLGLRLIYFSYDVKMKEKGDIPEGYSVSREKKERFSLILESASTNQTSMYLCASSLPGTHGGADTQYFGPGTRLTVL.

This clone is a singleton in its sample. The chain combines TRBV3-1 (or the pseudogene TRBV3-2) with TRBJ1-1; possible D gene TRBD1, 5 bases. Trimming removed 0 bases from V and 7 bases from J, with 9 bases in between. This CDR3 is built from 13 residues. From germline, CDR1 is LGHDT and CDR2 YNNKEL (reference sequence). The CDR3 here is CASSQDGAYEAFF. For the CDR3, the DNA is TGTGCCAGCAGCCAAGATGGGGCCTATGAAGCTTTCTTT.

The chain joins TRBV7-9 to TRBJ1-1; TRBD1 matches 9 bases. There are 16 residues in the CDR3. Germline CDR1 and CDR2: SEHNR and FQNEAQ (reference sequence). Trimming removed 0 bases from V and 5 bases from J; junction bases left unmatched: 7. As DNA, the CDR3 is TGTGCCAGCAGCTTAGCCTCCGGGACAGGGTGGACTGAAGCTTTCTTT. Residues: CASSLASGTGWTEAFF. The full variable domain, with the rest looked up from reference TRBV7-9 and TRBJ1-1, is DTGVSQNPRHKITKRGQNVTFRCDPISEHNRLYWYRQTLGQGPEFLTYFQNEAQLEKSRLLSDRFSAERPKGSFSTLEIQRTEQGDSAMYLCASSLASGTGWTEAFFGQGTRLTVV.

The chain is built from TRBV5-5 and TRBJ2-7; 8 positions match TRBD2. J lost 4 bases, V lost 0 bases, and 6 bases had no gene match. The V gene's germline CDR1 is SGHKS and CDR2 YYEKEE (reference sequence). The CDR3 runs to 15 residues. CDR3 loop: CASSLGGTSSYEQYF. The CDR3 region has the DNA TGTGCCAGCAGCTTGGGGGGGACTAGTAGTTACGAGCAGTACTTC. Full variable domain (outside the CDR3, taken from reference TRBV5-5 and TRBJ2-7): DAGVTQSPTHLIKTRGQQVTLRCSPISGHKSVSWYQQVLGQGPQFIFQYYEKEERGRGNFPDRFSARQFPNYSSELNVNALLLGDSALYLCASSLGGTSSYEQYFGPGTRLTVT.

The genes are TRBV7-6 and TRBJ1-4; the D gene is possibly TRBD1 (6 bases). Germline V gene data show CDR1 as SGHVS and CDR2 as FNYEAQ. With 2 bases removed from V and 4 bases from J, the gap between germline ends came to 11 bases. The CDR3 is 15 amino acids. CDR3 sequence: CASSLRPGDNEKLFF. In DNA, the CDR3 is TGTGCCAGCAGCTTACGCCCAGGGGATAATGAAAAACTGTTTTTT. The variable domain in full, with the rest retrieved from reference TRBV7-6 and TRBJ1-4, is GAGVSQSPRYKVTKRGQDVALRCDPISGHVSLYWYRQALGQGPEFLTYFNYEAQQDKSGLPNDRFSAERPEGSISTLTIQRTEQRDSAMYRCASSLRPGDNEKLFFGSGTQLSVL.

CDR3: CASSSDWLNEQFF. CDR3 bases: TGTGCCAGCAGCTCGGACTGGCTCAATGAGCAGTTCTTC. This chain joins TRBV7-2 and TRBJ2-1, with a weak D call TRBD2 (5 bases). V was shortened by 4 bases and J by 6 bases, with 10 bases between the two germline ends. The germline gives CDR1 SGHTA, CDR2 FQGNSA. This CDR3 region has 13 residues. Together with reference TRBV7-2 and TRBJ2-1, the CDR3 gives the full variable domain: GAGVSQSPSNKVTEKGKDVELRCDPISGHTALYWYRQSLGQGLEFLIYFQGNSAPDKSGLPSDRFSAERTGGSVSTLTIQRTQQEDSAVYLCASSSDWLNEQFFGPGTRLTVL.

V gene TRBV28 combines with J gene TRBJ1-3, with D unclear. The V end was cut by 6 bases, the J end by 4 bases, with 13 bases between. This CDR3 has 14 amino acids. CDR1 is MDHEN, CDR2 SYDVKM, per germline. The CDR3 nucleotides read TGTGCCAGCAGCAGTGGGCGGAGGGGAAACACCATATATTTT. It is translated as CASSSGRRGNTIYF.

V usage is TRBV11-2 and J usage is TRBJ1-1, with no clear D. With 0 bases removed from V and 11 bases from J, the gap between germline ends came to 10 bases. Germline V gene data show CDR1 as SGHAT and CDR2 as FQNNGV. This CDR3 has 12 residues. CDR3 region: CASSLDREVAFF. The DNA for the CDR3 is TGTGCCAGCAGCTTAGACCGGGAGGTGGCTTTCTTT.

The CDR3 nucleotides read TGTGCCACCTCTACTAGCGGGAGATACACAGATACGCAGTATTTT. Its translation is CATSTSGRYTDTQYF. The chain has TRBV9 and TRBJ2-3; TRBD2 agrees at 11 bases. Germline assignment: CDR1 SGDLS and CDR2 YYNGEE. Germline trimming cut 9 bases from V and 2 bases from J; bases unmatched to any gene: 8. The CDR3 contains 15 residues.

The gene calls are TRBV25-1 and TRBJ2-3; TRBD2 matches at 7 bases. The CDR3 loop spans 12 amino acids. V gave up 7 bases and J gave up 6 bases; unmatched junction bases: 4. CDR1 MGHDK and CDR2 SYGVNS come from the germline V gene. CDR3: CASKSGGDTQYF. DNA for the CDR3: TGTGCCAGCAAGTCCGGGGGGGATACGCAGTATTTT.